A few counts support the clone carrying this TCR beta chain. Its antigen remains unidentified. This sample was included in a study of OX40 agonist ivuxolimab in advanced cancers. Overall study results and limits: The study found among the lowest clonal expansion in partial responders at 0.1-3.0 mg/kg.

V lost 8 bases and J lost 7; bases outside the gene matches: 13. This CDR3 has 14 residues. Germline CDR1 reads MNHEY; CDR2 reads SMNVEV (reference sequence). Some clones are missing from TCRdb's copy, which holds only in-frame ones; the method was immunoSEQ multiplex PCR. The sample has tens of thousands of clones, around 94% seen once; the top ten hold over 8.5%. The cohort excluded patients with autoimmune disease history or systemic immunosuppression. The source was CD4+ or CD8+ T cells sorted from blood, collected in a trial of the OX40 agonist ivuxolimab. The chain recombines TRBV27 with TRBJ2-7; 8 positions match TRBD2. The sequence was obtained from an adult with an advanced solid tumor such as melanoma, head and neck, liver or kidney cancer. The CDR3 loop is CASGERGGWREQYF. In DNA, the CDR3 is TGTGCCAGCGGGGAACGGGGGGGATGGAGGGAGCAGTACTTC.